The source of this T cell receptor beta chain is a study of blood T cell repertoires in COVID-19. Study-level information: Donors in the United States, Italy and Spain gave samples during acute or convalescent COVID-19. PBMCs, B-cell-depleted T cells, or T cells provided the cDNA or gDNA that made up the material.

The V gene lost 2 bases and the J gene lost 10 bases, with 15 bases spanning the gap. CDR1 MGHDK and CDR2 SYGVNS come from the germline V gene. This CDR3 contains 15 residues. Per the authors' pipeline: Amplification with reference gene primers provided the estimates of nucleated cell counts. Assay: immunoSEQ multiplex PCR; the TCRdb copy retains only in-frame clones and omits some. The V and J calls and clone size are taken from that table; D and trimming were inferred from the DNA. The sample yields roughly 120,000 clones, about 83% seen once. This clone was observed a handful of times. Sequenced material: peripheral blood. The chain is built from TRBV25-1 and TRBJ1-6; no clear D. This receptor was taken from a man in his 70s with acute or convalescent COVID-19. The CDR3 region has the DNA TGTGCCAGCAGTGAAGGCGGCGGAGGAGGGTCACCCCTCCACTTT. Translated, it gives CASSEGGGGGSPLHF.